This TCR beta chain was captured by sequencing in a study of blood T cell repertoires in COVID-19. Across the study: Some COVID-19 samples were acute and others convalescent; all came from the United States, Italy and Spain.

Trimming took 0 bases from V and 4 from J, leaving 8 bases between them. This CDR3 is 13 amino acids long. CDR1 and CDR2 from the germline V gene are SGHKS and YYEKEE (reference sequence). TCRdb keeps only in-frame clones here, not all; method: immunoSEQ multiplex PCR. Of over 120,000 clones in the sample, approximately 90% were seen once. This clonotype originated in a man aged 60-69 years with active or convalescent COVID-19. The sequenced sample consisted of peripheral blood. The V gene is TRBV5-5, the J gene TRBJ2-7; the D gene is possibly TRBD1 (5 bases). CDR3 amino acids: CASSLGAGYEQYF. CDR3 bases: TGTGCCAGCAGCTTGGGTGCAGGGTACGAGCAGTACTTC.